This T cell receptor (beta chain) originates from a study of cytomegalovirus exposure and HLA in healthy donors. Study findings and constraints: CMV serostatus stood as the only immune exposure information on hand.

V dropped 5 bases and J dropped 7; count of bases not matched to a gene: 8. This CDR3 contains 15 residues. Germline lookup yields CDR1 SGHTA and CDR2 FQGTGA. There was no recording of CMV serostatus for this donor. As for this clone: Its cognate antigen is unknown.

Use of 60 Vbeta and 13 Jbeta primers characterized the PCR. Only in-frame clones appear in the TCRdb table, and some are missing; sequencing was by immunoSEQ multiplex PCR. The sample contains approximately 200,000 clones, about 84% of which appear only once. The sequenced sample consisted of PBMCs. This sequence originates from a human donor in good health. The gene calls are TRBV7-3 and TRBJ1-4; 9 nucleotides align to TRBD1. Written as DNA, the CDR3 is TGTGCCAGCAGCCCACTTAGGACAGGGGCTGAAAAACTGTTTTTT. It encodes CASSPLRTGAEKLFF.